Reported below is one TCR beta chain. This clonotype occurred many times. Its cognate antigen has yet to be identified. Base qualities are not provided; no much larger clone lies one nucleotide away. This entry belongs to a study of response to subunit inactivated influenza vaccine (dated by TCRdb to the late 2010s). Turning to the overall study: Deep quantitative T cell receptor repertoire profiling was used in the study to track responses to a trivalent subunit inactivated influenza vaccine. Results the study describes overall, beyond this receptor: It was suggested by the authors that each seasonal influenza vaccination may recruit only a limited number of new T cells.

The CDR3, from cysteine to phenylalanine, totals 15 residues. Only the CDR3 portion is preserved as DNA: 45 bases, with reading frame beginning at the first base. Trimming at the junction amounts to 9 bases on V and 0 bases on J, and the germline ends lie 15 bases apart. From the germline V gene, CDR1 is MDHEN and CDR2 is SYDVKM. The library relied on RT-PCR. The sequencing machine was an Illumina HiSeq 2500. The raw public reads went through TCRdb reprocessing: fastp at Q25, MiXCR clone calling, in-frame beta chains kept. Merged by CDR3 protein, the rows form single entries marked with the most common genes and DNA. This sample has roughly 650,000 distinct CDR3 sequences in its table, and approximately 14% of those were observed once. The top ten clones comprise 9.5% to 13% of the sample.

The rearrangement joined TRBV28 to TRBJ1-5, with a tentative D gene TRBD1 over 5 matching bases. The source material was PBMCs from blood, sampled roughly 12 days after vaccination. The source is a man in his fifties or sixties who received an inactivated influenza vaccine. Donor details come from another sample of the same person, matched by shared clones. The CDR3 loop reads CASKTDLYSNQPQHF. Here is the DNA: TGTGCCAGTAAGACAGATCTCTATAGCAATCAGCCCCAGCATTTT.